This T cell receptor (beta chain) was identified in a study of control samples from healthy donors and cancer patients. Only in-frame clones appear in the TCRdb table, and some are missing; sequencing was by immunoSEQ multiplex PCR. The sample has around 170,000 clones, roughly nine tenths seen once. Sequences were obtained from blood. The sequence was collected from a man in his thirties or forties in good health.

CDR3 in DNA: TGTGCCAGCAGCGATCGACAGGGATACGAGCAGTACTTC. Translated: CASSDRQGYEQYF. The gene calls are TRBV7-9 and TRBJ2-7; TRBD1 agrees at 7 bases. The V gene's germline CDR1 is SEHNR and CDR2 FQNEAQ (reference sequence). This CDR3 region has 13 residues. The junction had 5 bases not matched to a gene; V was cut back by 5 bases and J by 4 bases.